This T cell receptor (beta chain) came from a study of identical twins. This clonotype has only a few counts. TCRdb re-called the 5' RACE reads through MiXCR, storing one row per CDR3 protein. The sample has 450,000 or so distinct CDR3 sequences; about 14% are singletons. Germline V gives CDR1 LNHNV, CDR2 YYDKDF (reference sequence). The CDR3 has 15 residues. The junction had 6 bases not matched to a gene; V was cut back by 5 bases and J by 1 base. This sample was also put to use in a study of yellow fever vaccine responses in identical twins.

The V gene is TRBV15, the J gene TRBJ2-3; TRBD2 aligns across 7 bases. Sequenced sample: CD4+ T cells sorted from blood. The sequence derives from a woman under 30 in good health. The chain's CDR3 is CATSPRGEGTDTQYF. As DNA, the CDR3 is TGTGCCACCAGCCCCCGGGGGGAGGGCACAGATACGCAGTATTTT.